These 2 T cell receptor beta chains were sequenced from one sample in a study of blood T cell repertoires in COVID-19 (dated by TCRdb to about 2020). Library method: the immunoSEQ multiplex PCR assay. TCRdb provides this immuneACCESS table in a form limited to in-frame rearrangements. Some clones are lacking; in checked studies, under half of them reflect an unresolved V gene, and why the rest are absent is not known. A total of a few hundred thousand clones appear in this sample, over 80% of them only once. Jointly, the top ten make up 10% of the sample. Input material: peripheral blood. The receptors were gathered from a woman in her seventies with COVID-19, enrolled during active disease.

For the CDR3, the DNA is TGTGCCAGTAGCGGAAGCGGGAGGAAGAACACCGGGGAGCTGTTTTTT. It is translated as CASSGSGRKNTGELFF. The rearrangement joins TRBV19 to TRBJ2-2, with 9 bases lining up with TRBD2. The CDR3 runs 16 residues. Germline lookup yields CDR1 LNHDA and CDR2 SQIVND (reference sequence). Germline trimming cut 6 bases from V and 1 base from J; bases unmatched to any gene: 6. Drawing the rest from reference TRBV19 and TRBJ2-2, the complete variable domain is DGGITQSPKYLFRKEGQNVTLSCEQNLNHDAMYWYRQDPGQGLRLIYYSQIVNDFQKGDIAEGYSVSREKKESFPLTVTSAQKNPTAFYLCASSGSGRKNTGELFFGEGSRLTVL.

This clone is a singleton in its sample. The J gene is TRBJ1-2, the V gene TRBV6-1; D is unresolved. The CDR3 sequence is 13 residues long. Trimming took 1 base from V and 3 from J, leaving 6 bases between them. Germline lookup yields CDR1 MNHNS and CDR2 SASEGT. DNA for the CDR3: TGTGCCAGCAGTGAAGGAGGGCACTATGGCTACACCTTC. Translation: CASSEGGHYGYTF.